This T cell receptor (beta chain) is drawn from a study of beta chain features in type 1 diabetes. Study findings and constraints: In type 1 diabetes patients, VDJ junctions had fewer insertions; deletions at these junctions were more frequent.

Trimming took off 1 base at V and 7 bases at J, with 13 bases between the two ends. In germline, CDR1 is SQVTM, CDR2 ANQGSEA. The CDR3 covers 13 residues. What was sequenced were expressed TCRB transcripts, since all of the isolated RNA had been reverse transcribed. The table came from immunoSEQ multiplex PCR; TCRdb's copy has only in-frame clones and leaves some out. This table holds under 900,000 clones, under 20% found once. Regarding this clone: Its matching antigen is unknown.

The receptor comes from a young woman in good health. This chain uses TRBV29-1 with TRBJ1-2; D might be TRBD1 (6 bases). The specimen sequenced was naive CD4+ T cells from blood. The CDR3 DNA is TGCAGCGTTGAAGGTGGGACACCCTCTGGCTACACCTTC. Residues: CSVEGGTPSGYTF.